Below, 10 T cell receptor beta chains from the same sample are listed, as sequenced in a study of T cells in Graves' hyperthyroidism and ophthalmopathy. TCR beta CDR3 regions were amplified from RNA transcripts. Initially, a first-round RT-PCR of the TCR CDR3 employed the HTBI primer set. TCRdb reprocessed the multiplex PCR reads via MiXCR and lists one record per CDR3 protein. The sample gives 450,000 to 500,000 distinct CDR3 sequences, less than 25% of which show up once; less than 65% is in the top ten. The material sequenced was blood. The origin of the receptors is a woman in her 70s with Graves' ophthalmopathy.

V usage is TRBV11-3 and J usage is TRBJ2-3; the D call may be TRBD1 or TRBD2 (5 bases each). The germline V gene encodes CDR1 SGHNT and CDR2 YENEEA. The CDR3 consists of 16 residues. Trimming removed 5 bases at V and 0 bases at J, with 15 bases between. CDR3 coding DNA: TGTGCCAGCAGCACGAGGGGAACCACTAGCACAGATACGCAGTATTTT. It encodes CASSTRGTTSTDTQYF. The whole variable domain, remainder taken from reference TRBV11-3 and TRBJ2-3, is EAGVVQSPRYKIIEKKQPVAFWCNPISGHNTLYWYLQNLGQGPELLIRYENEEAVDDSQLPKDRFSAERLKGVDSTLKIQPAELGDSAVYLCASSTRGTTSTDTQYFGPGTRLTVL.

This clonotype appeared many times. J is TRBJ2-1 and V is TRBV28; D not resolved. CDR3 size: 14 residues. V dropped 5 bases and J dropped 8 bases, with 16 bases sitting between them. Germline V CDR1 and CDR2: MDHEN, SYDVKM. Here the CDR3 reads CASSTTPPRDEQFF. The CDR3 DNA reads as TGTGCCAGCAGTACAACCCCCCCTAGGGATGAGCAGTTCTTC.

There are many counts of this clonotype. The genes are TRBV6-2 or TRBV6-3 and TRBJ1-2, with D unresolved. Germline V gene lookup returns CDR1 MNHEY and CDR2 SVGEGT. The ends were cut back, 4 bases at V and 4 bases at J, with 7 bases in the middle. The CDR3 sequence is 12 residues long. CDR3 sequence: CASSSTSYGYTF. CDR3 nucleotide sequence: TGTGCCAGCAGTTCTACTAGCTATGGCTACACCTTC.

This chain connects TRBV28 to TRBJ1-2; no firm D call. This CDR3 is built from 12 residues. Trimming left V 1 base short and J 8 bases short, with 8 bases between. Germline V gene lookup returns CDR1 MDHEN and CDR2 SYDVKM. The CDR3 loop is CASSLLPRGYTF. The CDR3 nucleotides read TGTGCCAGCAGTTTATTACCCAGGGGCTACACCTTC.

This clonotype has more than one count but fewer than ten. V usage is TRBV5-6 and J usage is TRBJ1-5; 7 nucleotides align to TRBD1. Germline V CDR1 and CDR2: SGHDT, YYEEEE. The CDR3 runs 14 residues. V shed 4 bases, J shed 3 bases, and the junction held 4 bases outside the gene matches. The CDR3 DNA follows: TGTGCCAGCAGCCTCGGACAGGCCAATCAGCCCCAGCATTTT. It is translated as CASSLGQANQPQHF.

Worth noting for this clonotype: This may be a read error: a much more frequent sequence differs by one nucleotide. The rearrangement uses TRBV29-1 and TRBJ1-1, with D maybe TRBD1 (5 bases). This CDR3 comprises 13 residues. The V gene lost 2 bases and the J gene lost 3 bases, with 10 bases spanning the gap. Germline V gives CDR1 SQVTM, CDR2 ANQGSEA. CDR3 DNA: TGCAGCGTTGAACGACAGAAGGACACTGAAGCTTTCTTT. Residues: CSVERQKDTEAFF.

This sequence joins TRBV5-6 and TRBJ2-1, with D maybe TRBD2 (5 bases). V was pared by 3 bases and J by 4 bases, with 11 bases between. The CDR3 has 14 amino acids. Germline lookup yields CDR1 SGHDT and CDR2 YYEEEE. The CDR3 bases are TGTGCCAGCAGCTATCCTAGCAATTACAATGAGCAGTTCTTC. Translating it yields CASSYPSNYNEQFF.

CDR3 sequence (DNA): TGTGCCAGCAAAGAAAGAGTGGTGGCCGGGGAGCTGTTTTTT. This gives the protein CASKERVVAGELFF. This sequence joins TRBV2 and TRBJ2-2; D call uncertain. Germline CDR1 reads SNHLY; CDR2 reads FYNNEI. Trimming took 7 bases from V and 6 from J, leaving 15 bases between them. This CDR3 is built from 14 residues.

The chain couples TRBV19 to TRBJ1-4; D gene ambiguous. The length of the CDR3 is 15 residues. With 7 bases removed from V and 10 bases from J, the gap between germline ends came to 22 bases. Germline values: CDR1 LNHDA, CDR2 SQIVND (reference sequence). The CDR3 region has the DNA TGTGCCAGTACCCAAGTCGGAGGGCCAGGCGGAAAACTGTTTTTT. Translating gives CASTQVGGPGGKLFF.

The chain uses TRBV5-6 and TRBJ1-1, with 7 bases that match TRBD1. The CDR3 is 16 residues long. Trimming took 3 bases from V and 2 from J; bases not matched to a gene: 10. From germline, CDR1 is SGHDT and CDR2 YYEEEE. The CDR3 coding sequence is TGTGCCAGCAGCTCCGCCGGGACAGCTAAAAACACTGAAGCTTTCTTT. Translating it yields CASSSAGTAKNTEAFF.